The next 16 T cell receptor beta chains were all read from a single sample in a study of blood T cells in healthy people across ages (dated by TCRdb to about 2015). The library was obtained by 5' RACE. Data came from an Illumina HiSeq 2500. The second PCR ran for about 6 to 12 cycles and used a J-beta primer mix along with a sample-barcoded 5' primer. The public reads were reprocessed in TCRdb via fastp at Q25 and MiXCR, keeping in-frame beta chains. Identical CDR3 protein sequences are pooled into one entry, listed with their most common genes and DNA. For this sample there are 700,000 to 800,000 distinct CDR3 sequences; 43% appear just once. The top ten clones comprise around a fifth of the sample. Sequenced sample: blood. Source of these receptors: a woman aged 60 to 75 in good health.

The chain has TRBV20-1 and TRBJ1-3, with a tentative D call TRBD1 (5 bases). The CDR3 consists of 15 residues. CDR1 is DFQATT and CDR2 is SNEGSKA in the germline V gene (reference sequence). V shed 4 bases and J shed 2 bases, with 15 bases lying between them. The CDR3 bases are TGCAGTGCTATAACCACAGGCGTACCTGGAAACACCATATATTTT. Amino acid sequence: CSAITTGVPGNTIYF.

The chain links TRBV20-1 to TRBJ2-7, with a weak D call TRBD2 (7 bases). This CDR3 has 15 residues. V was pared by 0 bases and J by 5 bases, with 17 bases between. The germline gives CDR1 DFQATT, CDR2 SNEGSKA (reference sequence). CDR3 nucleotides: TGCAGTGCTAGAGATCCCGGGGCGGGGGCCCACGAGCAGTACTTC. Translation gives CSARDPGAGAHEQYF.

J is TRBJ2-6 and V is TRBV4-3; D is ambiguous. The CDR3 has 17 amino acids. Trimming pared 0 bases from V and 2 bases from J, leaving 11 bases between. Germline V CDR1 and CDR2: LGHNA, YSLEER. This CDR3 reads CASSQDLGWAGANVLTF. The CDR3 DNA follows: TGCGCCAGCAGCCAAGATCTGGGCTGGGCTGGGGCCAACGTCCTGACTTTC.

V gene TRBV7-2 combines with J gene TRBJ2-5; a weak D match, TRBD2 (6 bases). Germline CDR1 and CDR2: SGHTA and FQGNSA. The CDR3 length is 12 residues. Trimming pared 0 bases from V and 13 bases from J, leaving 12 bases between. Here the CDR3 reads CASSLAAGRGYF. For the CDR3, the DNA is TGTGCCAGCAGCTTAGCGGCGGGACGAGGGTACTTC.

This clonotype occurred a few times. The V gene is TRBV6-2 or TRBV6-3, the J gene TRBJ2-5; 8 nucleotides agree with TRBD2. This CDR3 spans 19 amino acids. Trimming at V came to 0 bases and at J to 2 bases, leaving 14 bases not matched to a gene. Germline CDR1 is MNHEY and CDR2 is SVGEGT. As DNA, the CDR3 is TGTGCCAGCAGTTACTCTCTCCGGGAGGGCCTGGGAACGCAAGAGACCCAGTACTTC. Translation gives CASSYSLREGLGTQETQYF.

The rearrangement joins TRBV18 to TRBJ2-3, with D possibly TRBD2 on 6 matching bases. Germline values: CDR1 KGHSH, CDR2 LQKENI. There are 16 residues in the CDR3. Deletions cut 4 bases from V and 3 bases from J, with 17 bases between. The CDR3, as DNA: TGTGCCAGCTCACGGCAGGAGGGCCCTTCAACAGATACGCAGTATTTT. It codes for CASSRQEGPSTDTQYF.

This clonotype was counted between two and nine times. The chain carries TRBV15 and TRBJ1-2; 8 positions match TRBD1. Trimming removed 0 bases from V and 5 bases from J; junction bases left unmatched: 17. Per germline, CDR1 LNHNV and CDR2 YYDKDF (reference sequence). The CDR3 length is 19 residues. The CDR3 loop reads CATSRDGSKGQGFSYGYTF. CDR3 nucleotides: TGTGCCACCAGCAGAGATGGATCGAAAGGACAGGGTTTTTCTTATGGCTACACCTTC.

This clonotype appeared a few times. The rearrangement links TRBV6-5 to TRBJ2-1; TRBD2 aligns across 11 bases. The V gene's germline CDR1 is MNHEY and CDR2 SVGAGI. V lost 9 bases to trimming and J lost 6 bases; unmatched junction nucleotides: 4. The CDR3 runs 13 residues. The chain's CDR3 is CASRTSGFNEQFF. The CDR3 coding sequence is TGTGCCAGTCGGACTAGCGGGTTCAATGAGCAGTTCTTC.

This clonotype came up once. The chain joins TRBV2 to TRBJ2-3; 7 bases line up with TRBD1. With V trimmed by 6 bases and J by 2 bases, 2 bases remained unmatched. Per the germline V gene, CDR1 is SNHLY and CDR2 is FYNNEI. The CDR3 loop spans 13 amino acids. CDR3 sequence: CASRTGLTDTQYF. The CDR3 DNA is TGTGCCAGCAGGACAGGGCTCACAGATACGCAGTATTTT.

The rearrangement uses TRBV5-1 and TRBJ1-1; D might be TRBD1 (6 bases). The V gene lost 3 bases and the J gene lost 1 base, with 13 bases spanning the gap. In germline, CDR1 is SGHRS, CDR2 YFSETQ. CDR3 length: 15 amino acids. In DNA form, the CDR3 reads TGCGCCAGCAGCTGGACGGGGGCGACGAACACTGAAGCTTTCTTT. Encoded protein: CASSWTGATNTEAFF.

The rearrangement uses TRBV9 and TRBJ2-2, with D unresolved. The V end lost 0 bases, the J end lost 1 base, and 4 bases lay between the germline ends. The CDR3 has 14 residues. From germline, CDR1 is SGDLS and CDR2 YYNGEE. The CDR3 region is CASSVGLNTGELFF. The CDR3 DNA is TGTGCCAGCAGCGTAGGACTGAACACCGGGGAGCTGTTTTTT.

This chain joins TRBV4-1 and TRBJ2-7, with a weak D call TRBD2 (6 bases). The CDR3 is made up of 15 amino acids. Germline-derived CDR1 and CDR2 are MGHRA and YSYEKL. V dropped 4 bases and J dropped 2 bases, with 15 bases sitting between them. The CDR3 DNA sequence: TGCGCCAGCAGCCGAAGACTAGTTATCCCCTACGAGCAGTACTTC. This codes for CASSRRLVIPYEQYF.

This chain joins TRBV29-1 and TRBJ2-7; 10 bases map to TRBD1. The germline V gene has CDR1 SQVTM and CDR2 ANQGSEA. Trimming took 2 bases from V and 6 from J; bases not matched to a gene: 4. The CDR3 has 13 amino acids. The CDR3 region has the DNA TGCAGCGTTGAACGTGACAGGGGGCGCGAGCAGTACTTC. As protein: CSVERDRGREQYF.

This clonotype was counted many times. This chain joins TRBV29-1 and TRBJ2-5, with D unresolved. Trimming cost V 3 bases and J 1 base, with 9 bases left between them. Looked up from germline, CDR1 is SQVTM and CDR2 is ANQGSEA. This CDR3 is built from 13 residues. This CDR3 is CSVEGRIQETQYF. The CDR3 nucleotides read TGCAGCGTTGAGGGCAGGATCCAAGAGACCCAGTACTTC.

This clonotype appeared once. Relative to the germline gene, one junction end is altered; a read error may explain this. The rearrangement links TRBV30 to TRBJ1-2; tentatively, D is TRBD1 (5 bases). CDR3 length equals 12 residues. Germline values: CDR1 GTSNPN, CDR2 SVGIG (reference sequence). CDR3 bases: TGTGCCGGGAGCGCAGGGAGCTATGGCTACACCTTC. Its protein product is CAGSAGSYGYTF.

The genes are TRBV12-3 or TRBV12-4 and TRBJ2-7; 8 bases are shared with TRBD2. Matching the DNA end better, TRBJ2-5 makes the J call doubtful. There are 14 residues in the CDR3. The CDR3 loop is CASSVAGGGGTQYF. DNA of the CDR3: TGTGCCAGCAGTGTCGCGGGGGGTGGAGGGACCCAGTACTTC.